This record concerns one T cell receptor (beta chain) sequence. Treatment indicated: preoperative locoregional IRX-2 cytokine immunotherapy. Patients received preoperative, locoregional IRX-2 cytokine immunotherapy in a phase Ib study. The data stem from a study of preoperative IRX-2 immunotherapy in early breast cancer. The V gene lost 10 bases and the J gene lost 3 bases, with 13 bases spanning the gap. The length of the CDR3 is 13 residues. CDR1 WNHNN and CDR2 SYGVQD come from the germline V gene (reference sequence). Clones were sequenced by immunoSEQ multiplex PCR, and TCRdb holds only the in-frame ones, with some missing. The sample gives tens of thousands of clones, 85% to 95% of which show up once; 15% to 20% is in the top ten.

The clonotype originates from a human donor with breast cancer. Sequencing used tumor tissue, obtained after IRX-2 immunotherapy. This chain joins TRBV10-1 and TRBJ2-1; D possibly corresponds to TRBD2 (6 bases). The CDR3 loop is CATPGAHYNEQFF. The CDR3 DNA sequence: TGCGCCACTCCGGGAGCACACTACAATGAGCAGTTCTTC.